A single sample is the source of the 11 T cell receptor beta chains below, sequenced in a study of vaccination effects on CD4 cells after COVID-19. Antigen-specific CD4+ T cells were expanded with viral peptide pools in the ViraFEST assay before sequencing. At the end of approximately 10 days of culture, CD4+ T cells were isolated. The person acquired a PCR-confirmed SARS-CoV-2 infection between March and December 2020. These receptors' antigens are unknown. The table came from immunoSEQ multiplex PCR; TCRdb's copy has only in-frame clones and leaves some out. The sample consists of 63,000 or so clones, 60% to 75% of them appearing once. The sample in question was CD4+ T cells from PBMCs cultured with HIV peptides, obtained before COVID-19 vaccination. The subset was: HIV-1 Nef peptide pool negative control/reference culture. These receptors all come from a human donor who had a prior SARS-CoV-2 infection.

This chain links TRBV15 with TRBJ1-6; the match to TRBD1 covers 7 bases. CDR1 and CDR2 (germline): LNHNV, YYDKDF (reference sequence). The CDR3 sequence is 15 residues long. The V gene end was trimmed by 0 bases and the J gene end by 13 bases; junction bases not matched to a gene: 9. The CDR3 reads CATSREGTVFQPLHF. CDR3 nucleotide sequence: TGTGCCACCAGCAGAGAGGGGACAGTATTTCAGCCCCTCCACTTT.

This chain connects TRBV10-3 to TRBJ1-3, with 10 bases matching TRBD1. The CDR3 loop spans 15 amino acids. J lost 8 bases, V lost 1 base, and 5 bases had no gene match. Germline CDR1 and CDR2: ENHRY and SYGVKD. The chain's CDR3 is CAISEWDRGQDTIYF. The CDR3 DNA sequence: TGTGCCATCAGTGAGTGGGACAGGGGACAGGACACCATATATTTT.

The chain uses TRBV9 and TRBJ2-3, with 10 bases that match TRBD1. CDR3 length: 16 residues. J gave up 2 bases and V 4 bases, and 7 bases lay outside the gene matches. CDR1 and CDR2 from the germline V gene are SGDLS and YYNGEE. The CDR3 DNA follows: TGTGCCAGCAGCCCCCGGACAGGGGGGAACACAGATACGCAGTATTTT. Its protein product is CASSPRTGGNTDTQYF. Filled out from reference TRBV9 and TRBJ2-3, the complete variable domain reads DSGVTQTPKHLITATGQRVTLRCSPRSGDLSVYWYQQSLDQGLQFLIQYYNGEERAKGNILERFSAQQFPDLHSELNLSSLELGDSALYFCASSPRTGGNTDTQYFGPGTRLTVL.

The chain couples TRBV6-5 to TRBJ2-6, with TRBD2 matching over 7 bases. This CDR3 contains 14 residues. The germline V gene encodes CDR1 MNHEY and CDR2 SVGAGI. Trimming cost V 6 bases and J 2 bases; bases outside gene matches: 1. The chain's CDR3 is CASRGGTGANVLTF. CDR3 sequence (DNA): TGTGCCAGCAGGGGGGGGACTGGGGCCAACGTCCTGACTTTC.

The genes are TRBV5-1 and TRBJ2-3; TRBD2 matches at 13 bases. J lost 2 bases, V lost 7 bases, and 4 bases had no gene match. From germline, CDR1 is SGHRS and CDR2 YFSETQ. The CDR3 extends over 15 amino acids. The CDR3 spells CASHGLAGDTDTQYF. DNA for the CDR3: TGCGCCAGCCACGGACTAGCGGGAGACACAGATACGCAGTATTTT. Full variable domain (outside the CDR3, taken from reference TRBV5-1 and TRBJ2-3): KAGVTQTPRYLIKTRGQQVTLSCSPISGHRSVSWYQQTPGQGLQFLFEYFSETQRNKGNFPGRFSGRQFSNSRSEMNVSTLELGDSALYLCASHGLAGDTDTQYFGPGTRLTVL.

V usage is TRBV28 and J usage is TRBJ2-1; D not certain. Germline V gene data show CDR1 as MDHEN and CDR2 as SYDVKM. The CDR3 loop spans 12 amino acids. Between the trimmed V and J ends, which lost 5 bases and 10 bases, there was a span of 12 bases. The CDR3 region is CASSPPFEEQFF. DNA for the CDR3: TGTGCCAGCAGTCCACCTTTCGAAGAGCAGTTCTTC.

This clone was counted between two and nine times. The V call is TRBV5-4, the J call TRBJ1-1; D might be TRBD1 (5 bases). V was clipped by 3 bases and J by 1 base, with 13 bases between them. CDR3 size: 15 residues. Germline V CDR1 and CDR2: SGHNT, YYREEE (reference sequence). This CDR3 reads CASSSAGTGNTEAFF. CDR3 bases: TGTGCCAGCAGCTCTGCCGGGACTGGGAACACTGAAGCTTTCTTT.

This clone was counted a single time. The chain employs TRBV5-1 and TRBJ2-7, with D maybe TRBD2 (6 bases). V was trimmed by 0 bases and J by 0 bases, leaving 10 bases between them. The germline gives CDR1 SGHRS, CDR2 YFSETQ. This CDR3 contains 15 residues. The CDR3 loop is CASSLGLVSSYEQYF. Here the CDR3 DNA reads TGCGCCAGCAGCTTGGGACTAGTATCCTCCTACGAGCAGTACTTC. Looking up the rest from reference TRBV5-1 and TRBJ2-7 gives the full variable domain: KAGVTQTPRYLIKTRGQQVTLSCSPISGHRSVSWYQQTPGQGLQFLFEYFSETQRNKGNFPGRFSGRQFSNSRSEMNVSTLELGDSALYLCASSLGLVSSYEQYFGPGTRLTVT.

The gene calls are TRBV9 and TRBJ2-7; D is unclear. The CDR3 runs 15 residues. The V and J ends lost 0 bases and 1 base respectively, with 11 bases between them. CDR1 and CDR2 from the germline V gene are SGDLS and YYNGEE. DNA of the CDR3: TGTGCCAGCAGCGTAGGGATTGGTCTATCCTACGAGCAGTACTTC. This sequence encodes CASSVGIGLSYEQYF.

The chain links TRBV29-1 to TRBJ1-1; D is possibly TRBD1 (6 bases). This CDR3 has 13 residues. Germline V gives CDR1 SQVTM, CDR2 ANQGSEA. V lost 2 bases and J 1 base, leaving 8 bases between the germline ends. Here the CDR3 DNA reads TGCAGCGTTGAAAGGACAGCGAACACTGAAGCTTTCTTT. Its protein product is CSVERTANTEAFF.

Written as DNA, the CDR3 is TGTGCCAGCAGTCCCTTTACGGGACAGGGATACACTGAAGCTTTCTTT. Translation gives CASSPFTGQGYTEAFF. This chain links TRBV27 with TRBJ1-1, with 9 bases that match TRBD1. Losses at the gene ends were 5 bases for V and 3 bases for J; bases not matched to a gene: 10. CDR1 is MNHEY, CDR2 SMNVEV, per germline (reference sequence). The length of the CDR3 is 16 residues.